The 11 T cell receptor beta chains in this list originate from one sample, sequenced in a study of T cell changes during pregnancy in multiple sclerosis. The table came from immunoSEQ multiplex PCR; TCRdb's copy has only in-frame clones and leaves some out. The sample shows 55,000 to 80,000 clones, roughly 90% of them seen only once. The material sequenced was peripheral blood, taken after pregnancy. All receptors derive from a female donor in good health, enrolled as a control in a pregnancy study.

This sequence joins TRBV11-2 and TRBJ1-1; tentatively, D is TRBD1 (5 bases). Germline V gene sequence: CDR1 SGHAT, CDR2 FQNNGV. V was pared by 0 bases and J by 1 base, with 9 bases between. The CDR3 is 15 residues long. The CDR3 sequence: CASSLDHGANTEAFF. In DNA form, the CDR3 reads TGTGCCAGCAGCTTAGATCATGGGGCGAACACTGAAGCTTTCTTT.

The chain employs TRBV7-2 and TRBJ1-3; no definite D call. CDR1 and CDR2 from the germline V gene are SGHTA and FQGNSA. This CDR3 region has 15 residues. The V gene lost 5 bases and the J gene lost 0 bases, with 11 bases spanning the gap. The CDR3 region is CASSMNPSSGNTIYF. CDR3 coding DNA: TGTGCCAGCAGCATGAATCCGAGCTCTGGAAACACCATATATTTT.

Only one count was recorded for this clone. The chain carries TRBV2 and TRBJ1-5, with D possibly TRBD1 on 6 matching bases. The CDR3 is 13 residues long. CDR1 is SNHLY and CDR2 is FYNNEI in the germline V gene. Trimming took 6 bases from V and 6 from J, leaving 12 bases between them. The CDR3 bases are TGTGCCAGCAGCCTACAGGGCAGTCAGCCCCAGCATTTT. As protein: CASSLQGSQPQHF.

The V gene is TRBV27, the J gene TRBJ2-7; D might be TRBD1 (5 bases). Germline assignment: CDR1 MNHEY and CDR2 SMNVEV (reference sequence). The CDR3 is 18 amino acids. V was pared by 2 bases and J by 1 base, with 21 bases between. The CDR3 here is CASSLRVGSRDSSYEQYF. The CDR3 bases are TGTGCCAGCAGTTTACGGGTCGGAAGCCGAGACAGTTCCTACGAGCAGTACTTC.

The rearrangement uses TRBV5-6 and TRBJ1-6, with D unclear. This CDR3 is 17 amino acids long. Germline V gene data show CDR1 as SGHDT and CDR2 as YYEEEE. V lost 3 bases and J lost 0, with 13 bases in between. The CDR3 DNA sequence: TGTGCCAGCAGCTCTTCAGGTGCCCGCTCCTATAATTCACCCCTCCACTTT. This sequence encodes CASSSSGARSYNSPLHF.

In DNA, the CDR3 is TGTGCCATCAGCGAAAAAGCCCCGGGACTAGCGGGGGTCTCGAACACCGGGGAGCTGTTTTTT. It translates to CAISEKAPGLAGVSNTGELFF. The chain uses TRBV10-3 and TRBJ2-2; 14 bases agree with TRBD2. CDR3 length: 21 residues. Germline V gene sequence: CDR1 ENHRY, CDR2 SYGVKD. V shed 6 bases, J shed 0 bases, and the junction held 15 bases outside the gene matches.

CDR3 protein: CASSLGQLSGANVLTF. DNA for the CDR3: TGCGCCAGCAGCTTGGGACAGCTCTCTGGGGCCAACGTCCTGACTTTC. This chain connects TRBV5-1 to TRBJ2-6; a possible D gene is TRBD1 (5 bases). Trimming took off 0 bases at V and 0 bases at J, with 7 bases between the two ends. The CDR3 is 16 amino acids. In germline, CDR1 is SGHRS, CDR2 YFSETQ.

The chain uses TRBV6-5 and TRBJ2-3, with D perhaps TRBD1 (6 bases). Trimming left V 4 bases short and J 2 bases short, with 10 bases between. The CDR3 is 14 amino acids. Germline loops: CDR1 MNHEY, CDR2 SVGAGI. CDR3 in amino acids: CASSLGGPTDTQYF. The DNA of the CDR3 is TGTGCCAGCAGTTTAGGGGGACCCACAGATACGCAGTATTTT.

This chain links TRBV6-6 with TRBJ2-5, with 9 nucleotides matching TRBD2. This CDR3 contains 14 residues. CDR1 is MNHNY, CDR2 SVGAGI, per germline (reference sequence). V was pared by 6 bases and J by 1 base, with 3 bases of the junction left unmatched. The CDR3 here is CASSQTSGQETQYF. In DNA form, the CDR3 reads TGTGCCAGCAGCCAGACTAGCGGCCAAGAGACCCAGTACTTC.

This rearrangement joins TRBV29-1 to TRBJ1-2; maybe TRBD1 (6 bases). Germline CDR1 is SQVTM and CDR2 is ANQGSEA. This CDR3 region has 12 residues. V lost 7 bases and J lost 7, with 16 bases in between. CDR3 in amino acids: CSAQGGASGYTF. The CDR3, as DNA: TGCAGCGCCCAAGGGGGGGCGAGTGGCTACACCTTC.

V usage is TRBV5-8 and J usage is TRBJ2-7, with 8 bases fitting TRBD1. Germline trimming cut 0 bases from V and 4 bases from J; bases unmatched to any gene: 6. Germline-derived CDR1 and CDR2 are SGHTS and YDEGEE. This CDR3 has 15 residues. The CDR3 region has the DNA TGTGCCAGCAGCTTGGAGCTGGGGACAGGTTACGAGCAGTACTTC. This sequence encodes CASSLELGTGYEQYF.